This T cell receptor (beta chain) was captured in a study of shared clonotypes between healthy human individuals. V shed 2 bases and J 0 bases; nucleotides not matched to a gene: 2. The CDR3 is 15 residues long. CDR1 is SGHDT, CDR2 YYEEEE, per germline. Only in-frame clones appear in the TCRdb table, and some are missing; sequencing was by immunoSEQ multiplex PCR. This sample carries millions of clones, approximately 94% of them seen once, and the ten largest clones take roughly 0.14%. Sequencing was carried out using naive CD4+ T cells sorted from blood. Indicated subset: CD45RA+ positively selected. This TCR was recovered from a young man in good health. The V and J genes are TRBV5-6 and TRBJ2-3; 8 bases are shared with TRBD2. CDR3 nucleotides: TGTGCCAGCAGCTTCGGACTAGCTAGCACAGATACGCAGTATTTT. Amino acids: CASSFGLASTDTQYF.